This T cell receptor (beta chain) was sequenced in a study of shared T cell receptors in the human thymus. Produced via immunoSEQ multiplex PCR; TCRdb's table is partial and in-frame only. This sample has hundreds of thousands of clones, with 85% to 95% found just once. Trimming removed 4 bases from V and 0 bases from J, with 16 bases in between. Germline-derived CDR1 and CDR2 are GTSNPN and SVGIG (reference sequence). The CDR3 runs 16 residues. The chain uses TRBV30 and TRBJ1-3; possibly TRBD1 for D (6 bases). Input material: thymocytes. This clonotype was sampled from a human donor. The chain's CDR3 is CAWTSNRANSGNTIYF. In nucleotides, the CDR3 is TGTGCCTGGACCTCGAACAGGGCCAACTCTGGAAACACCATATATTTT.